This entry concerns a single T cell receptor (beta chain). This clonotype was detected many times. Its antigen is unknown. Base qualities were left out, and no much larger clone turns up one base away. Libraries of naive CD8 T cells were generated from roughly 21,000 to 960,000 sorted cells, with 10%, 30% or 50% of the purified RNA used. On a BD FACSAria II, naive CD8 T cells were FACS-sorted as CD8+CD4-CCR7+CD45RA+ and collected into RLT Plus buffer. Approximately 9 TCR copies' worth of Jurkat RNA were spiked into roughly 19,000-1,000,000 naive CD8 T cell samples to test detection sensitivity. CD8 T cells were enriched using RosetteSep CD8+ T Cell Enrichment Cocktail and Ficoll-Paque, and the enriched cells then underwent ACK red cell lysis. Receptor amplification or capture employed PCR. The run used a NextSeq 500. Preparation of bulk TCR libraries followed a previously described approach, with the TCR primers listed in Table S5. Purification of total RNA was performed with the Qiagen AllPrep DNA/RNA kit. Before analysis, reads from multiple sequencing runs of one library were combined. On the study's bioinformatics: Reads were retained only if the reads had an exact TCR constant sequence, and the retained reads were trimmed to 150 nt and grouped according to their 12-nt molecular barcodes. Reads in each barcode group were sub-clustered using a 15% Levenshtein threshold, and a quality-weighted consensus sequence was built for each RNA molecule. Non-functional sequences were excluded, and lower-count sequences lying one edit away from another sequence were also excluded. Based on a fit of two negative binomial distributions, barcode sub-clusters having less than 20% of the maximum read count were discarded. TCRdb reprocessed the public reads (quality trimming at Q25 with fastp, clone calling with MiXCR) and kept in-frame beta chains. Every CDR3 protein is listed once, alongside the most common genes and DNA of its rows. It is TCRdb's table, rather than the study itself, that gives the V and J calls and clone size. Present in this sample are approximately 680,000 distinct CDR3 sequences, 25% of which were seen just once. In total, the top ten clones hold 0.78% of the sample.

This specimen comes from a study of molecular identifiers for immune sequencing clone quantification (dated by TCRdb to the late 2010s). Regarding the complete study: For a replicate experiment, the RNA from either approximately 20,000 or 100,000 naive CD8 T cells was divided into five aliquots, and four of those aliquots went on to sequencing. CD8 T cells were used in a methods study to benchmark molecular-identifier clustering-based TCR repertoire sequencing (MIDCIRS) and TCR RNA copy counting. The investigation overall reported the following: Highly expanded clone sizes could be underestimated because identical TCR molecules may share a barcode. In CMV-specific effector cells, clones with more than 20 RNA copies accounted for over 98% of molecules, whereas in naive cells such clones accounted for under 1%. A single cell's worth of spiked-in Jurkat TCR RNA was reported detectable even among about a million naive CD8 T cells. Modeling gave about 3.3 recovered TCR RNA copies per cell versus 8 to 10 by digital PCR, implying around 33% capture efficiency. When barcode sub-clustering was omitted, TCR diversity was inflated by chimeric consensus sequences, with chimeras reaching as high as 47%. Naive libraries contained spiked-in Jurkat TCR RNA (roughly 10 copies' worth), which is not part of the donor repertoire.

CDR1 is given as SGHRS and CDR2 as YFSETQ, both from the germline V gene. From V the trimming removes 4 bases and from J it removes 1 base, while the gene matches leave 13 bases of the junction unaccounted for. The CDR3 has 18 amino acids, counting the end cysteine and phenylalanine. The retained sequence is limited to the CDR3, 54 bases, with the frame set at the first base. The V and J genes are TRBV5-1 and TRBJ2-3; the junction holds 9 bases that match TRBD1. The source of this sequence is a human donor in good health. Some libraries in this study had Jurkat cell RNA spiked in. Input material: naive CD8+ T cells from blood, with Jurkat cell RNA spiked in. The meaning of the sample's cell subset or site label: FACS-sorted CD8+CD4-CCR7+CD45RA+ naive T cells. The CDR3 reads CASSAKNLGTGRTDTQYF. The nucleotide sequence reads as follows: TGCGCCAGCAGCGCAAAAAACCTAGGGACAGGGCGCACAGATACGCAGTATTTT.